The present T cell receptor (beta chain) was sequenced within a study of shared clonotypes between healthy human individuals. Study information: Aged between 18 and 49, the donors were two women and a few men.

Turning to this clone: Its antigen is still unknown.

The assay used deep level. Authors' methods: ImmunoSEQ only sent back junction sequences with no quality scores, so filtering was done differently. Sequencing was performed with immunoSEQ multiplex PCR; in TCRdb, only in-frame clones are kept and a portion is missing. D and trimming come from the DNA, and the V and J calls and clone size come from that table. Among roughly 2 million clones listed, roughly 95% were seen once. Findings and limits, study-wide: A generally larger estimated richness was seen in naive subsets than in memory subsets.

This CDR3 spans 13 amino acids. In germline, CDR1 is SGHVS, CDR2 FQNEAQ. With 5 bases removed from V and 5 bases from J, the gap between germline ends came to 10 bases. This chain links TRBV7-8 with TRBJ1-5, with a tentative D call TRBD1 (5 bases). The sequenced sample consisted of naive CD4+ T cells sorted from blood. Documented subset: CD45RA+ positively selected. The TCR sequence derives from a young man in good health. The CDR3 DNA sequence: TGTGCCAGCAGCGCCGGGACCTATCAGCCCCAGCATTTT. Its translation: CASSAGTYQPQHF.